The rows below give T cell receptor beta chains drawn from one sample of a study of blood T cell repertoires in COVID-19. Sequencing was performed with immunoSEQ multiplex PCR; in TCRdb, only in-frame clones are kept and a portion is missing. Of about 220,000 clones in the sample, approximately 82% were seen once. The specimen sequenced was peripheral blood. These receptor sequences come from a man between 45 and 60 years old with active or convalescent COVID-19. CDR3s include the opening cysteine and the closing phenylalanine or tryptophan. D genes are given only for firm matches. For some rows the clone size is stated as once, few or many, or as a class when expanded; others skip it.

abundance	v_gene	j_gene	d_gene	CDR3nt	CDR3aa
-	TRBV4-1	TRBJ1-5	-	TGCGCCTACCCGGACCAGGGAAGGCAGCCCCAGCATTTT	CAYPDQGRQPQHF
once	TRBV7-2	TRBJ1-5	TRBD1	TGTGCCAGCAGCTCCACAGGGGGAAATCAGCCCCAGCATTTT	CASSSTGGNQPQHF
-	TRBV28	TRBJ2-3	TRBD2	TGTGCCAGCAGGTGGGGGGGGAGCACAGATACGCAGTATTTT	CASRWGGSTDTQYF
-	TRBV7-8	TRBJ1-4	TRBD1	TGTGCCAGCAGAAATTCCTGGACAGGGGGCACTAATGAAAAACTGTTTTTT	CASRNSWTGGTNEKLFF
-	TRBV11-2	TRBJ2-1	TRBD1	TGTGCCAGCGGAGCGTCGGACAGGGGCGTCAATGAGCAGTTCTTC	CASGASDRGVNEQFF
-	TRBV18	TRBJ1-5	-	TGTGCCAGCTCACCTGGGGGGGCCTTTAGCAATCAGCCCCAGCATTTT	CASSPGGAFSNQPQHF
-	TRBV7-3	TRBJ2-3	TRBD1	TGTGCCAGCAGCTACAGCAGGGGGTCTACAGATACGCAGTATTTT	CASSYSRGSTDTQYF
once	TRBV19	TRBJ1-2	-	TGTGCCAGTAGTCCCCTCGGAGGAGTTGGCTACACCTTC	CASSPLGGVGYTF
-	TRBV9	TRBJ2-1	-	TGTGCCAGCAGCGTCGGTCCCCCTCCGGGGGACAATGAGCAGTTCTTC	CASSVGPPPGDNEQFF
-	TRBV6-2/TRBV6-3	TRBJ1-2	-	TGTGCCAGCAGTCGGTCCTTCCCCTATGGCTACACCTTC	CASSRSFPYGYTF
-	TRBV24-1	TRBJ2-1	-	TGTGCCACCAGTGATCGATTGGACAGAGACGAGCAGTTCTTC	CATSDRLDRDEQFF
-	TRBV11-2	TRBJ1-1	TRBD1	TGTGCCAGCAGCCAGTGGGGACAGGGGGATTGGAGCACTGAAGCTTTCTTT	CASSQWGQGDWSTEAFF
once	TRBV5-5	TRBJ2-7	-	TGTGCCAGCAGCTTGGGGAGATGGCAGAAGAGCTCCTACGAGCAGTACTTC	CASSLGRWQKSSYEQYF
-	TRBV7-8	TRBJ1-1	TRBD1	TGTGCCAGCAGCTTAACGGGGGCCGGGACAGGAATGAACACTGAAGCTTTCTTT	CASSLTGAGTGMNTEAFF
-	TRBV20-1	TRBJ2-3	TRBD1	TGCAGTGCTAGTCCCGGACAGGTACCAGATACGCAGTATTTT	CSASPGQVPDTQYF
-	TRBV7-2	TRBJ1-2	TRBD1	TGTGCCAGCAGCCCAGACAGGGGGCTTGGCTACACCTTC	CASSPDRGLGYTF
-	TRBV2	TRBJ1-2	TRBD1	TGTGCCAGCATCCCTGACAGGGGAGTCGGCTACACCTTC	CASIPDRGVGYTF
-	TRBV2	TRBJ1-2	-	TGTGCCAGCAGTGATTTTGGGGCCACCTTC	CASSDFGATF
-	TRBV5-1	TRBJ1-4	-	TGCGCCAGCAGCTCTACAGCAACTAATGAAAAACTGTTTTTT	CASSSTATNEKLFF
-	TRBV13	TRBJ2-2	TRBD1	TGTGCCAGCAGCCGGACAGGGGTTACCGGGGAGCTGTTTTTT	CASSRTGVTGELFF
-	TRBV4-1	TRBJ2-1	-	TGCGCCAGCAGCCAAGGTACAGCCAGCTCCTACAATGAGCAGTTCTTC	CASSQGTASSYNEQFF
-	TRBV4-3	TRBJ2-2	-	TGCGCCAGCAGCCAGGAAAAGACCGGGACATTTAACACCGGGGAGCTGTTTTTT	CASSQEKTGTFNTGELFF
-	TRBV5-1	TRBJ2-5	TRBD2	TGCGCCAGCAGCTTTACTAGCGGGGGGGCCGAGACCCAGTACTTC	CASSFTSGGAETQYF
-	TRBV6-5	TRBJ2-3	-	TGTGCCAGCAGCCGGGGTGTGAGAGATACGCAGTATTTT	CASSRGVRDTQYF
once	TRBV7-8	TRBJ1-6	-	TGTGCCAGCAGCTTAGGGGACACAGGGTCGAGGACACCCCTCCACTTT	CASSLGDTGSRTPLHF
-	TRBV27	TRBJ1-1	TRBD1	TGTGCCAGCTCCCAGGGGGCCACTGAAGCTTTCTTT	CASSQGATEAFF
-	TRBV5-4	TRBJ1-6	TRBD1	TGTGCCAGCAGCCGTACCGGGACAGATAATTCACCCCTCCACTTT	CASSRTGTDNSPLHF
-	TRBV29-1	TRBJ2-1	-	TGCAGCGGGACGATCCTAAAGGGAGGCTCCTACAATGAGCAGTTCTTC	CSGTILKGGSYNEQFF
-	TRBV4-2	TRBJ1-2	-	TGTGCCAGCAGCCAAGCTGAGGACAGTAACTATGGCTACACCTTC	CASSQAEDSNYGYTF
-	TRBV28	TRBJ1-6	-	TGTGCCAGCAGTTTAGGACAGTATAATTCACCCCTCCACTTT	CASSLGQYNSPLHF
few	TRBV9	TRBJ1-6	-	TGTGCCAGCAGCGTAGCACTGGGAGATAATTCACCCCTCCACTTT	CASSVALGDNSPLHF
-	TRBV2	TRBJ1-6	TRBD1	TGTGCCAGCACCCGACAGGGGATCGATTCACCCCTCCACTTT	CASTRQGIDSPLHF
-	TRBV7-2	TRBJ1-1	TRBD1	TGTGCCAGCAGCTTTTGGGACAGGCTGCTCACTGAAGCTTTCTTT	CASSFWDRLLTEAFF
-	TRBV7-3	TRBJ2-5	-	TGTGCCAGCAGCTTAGGGCGCAGGGCGGGGATGGAGACCCAGTACTTC	CASSLGRRAGMETQYF
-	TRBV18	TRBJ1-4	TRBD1	TGTGCCAGCTCACCGACAGGGGGCAGGGATGAAAAACTGTTTTTT	CASSPTGGRDEKLFF
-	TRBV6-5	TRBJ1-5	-	TGTGCCAGCAGCAAGCAGGGATTGAGCAATCAGCCCCAGCATTTT	CASSKQGLSNQPQHF